This TCR beta chain was identified in a study of spatial heterogeneity in lung cancer. Study-level background: From matched bulk RNA-seq came a T cell module score, which showed a strong correlation with TCR transcript counts in tumor regions.

From the 5' RACE reads, TCRdb called clonotypes with MiXCR, one entry per CDR3 protein. The table has about 4,400 distinct CDR3 sequences, roughly 9% seen once. Specified time point: sample taken at primary tumor resection. Unsorted tumor, nontumor lung tissue or cryopreserved PBMC supplied the whole RNA. V was clipped by 2 bases and J by 0 bases; unmatched bases: 10. The germline gives CDR1 LNHDA, CDR2 SQIVND (reference sequence). This CDR3 region has 19 residues. Points from the study as a whole: One measure, the expanded intratumoral alpha and beta TCR count, tracked tumor mutation counts.

This clonotype was seen at least ten times. The target antigen is unknown. The source material was lung tumor tissue, sampled at surgery. The sequence came from a male donor with early-stage non-small cell lung cancer. V and J are TRBV19 and TRBJ1-1; 12 bases align to TRBD1. The CDR3 loop reads CASSIRGTGGRGMNTEAFF. The CDR3 DNA sequence: TGTGCCAGTAGTATAAGGGGGACAGGGGGCAGAGGCATGAACACTGAAGCTTTCTTT.